This T cell receptor (beta chain) emerged from a study of T cell repertoires in ileal Crohn's disease. The data were produced by immunoSEQ multiplex PCR, yet TCRdb's version contains in-frame clones alone and is incomplete. The data contain tens of thousands of clones, about four fifths of them seen just once; the ten biggest clones take up around 19%. The CDR3 is 15 amino acids. Trimming cost V 6 bases and J 5 bases, with 17 bases left between them. Germline V lookup: CDR1 LNHDA, CDR2 SQIVND (reference sequence). The sample comprised ileal tissue. This sequence was found in an adult with Crohn's disease. This rearrangement joins TRBV19 to TRBJ1-5, with D possibly matching TRBD1 (6 bases). The CDR3 region is CASRSRGARDQPQHF. Written as DNA, the CDR3 is TGTGCCAGTAGATCACGGGGGGCTAGGGATCAGCCCCAGCATTTT. Looking up the rest from reference TRBV19 and TRBJ1-5 gives the full variable domain: DGGITQSPKYLFRKEGQNVTLSCEQNLNHDAMYWYRQDPGQGLRLIYYSQIVNDFQKGDIAEGYSVSREKKESFPLTVTSAQKNPTAFYLCASRSRGARDQPQHFGDGTRLSIL.